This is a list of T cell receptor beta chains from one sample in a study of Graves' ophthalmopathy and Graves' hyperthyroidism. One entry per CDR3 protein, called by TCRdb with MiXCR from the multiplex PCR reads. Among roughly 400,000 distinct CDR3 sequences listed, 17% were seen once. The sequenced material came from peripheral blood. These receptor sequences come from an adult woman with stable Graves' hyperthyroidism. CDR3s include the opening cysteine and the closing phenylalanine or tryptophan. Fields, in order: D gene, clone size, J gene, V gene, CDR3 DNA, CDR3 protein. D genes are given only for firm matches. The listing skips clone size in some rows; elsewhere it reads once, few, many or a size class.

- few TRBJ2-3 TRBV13 TGTGCCAGCAGTATAAAGGGGGCTAGCGGGCGATCCACAGATACGCAGTATTTT CASSIKGASGRSTDTQYF
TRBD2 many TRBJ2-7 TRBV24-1 TGTGCCACGGAAACCGGGACTAGCGGGCGCCCTAAAGACTACGAGCAGTACTTC CATETGTSGRPKDYEQYF
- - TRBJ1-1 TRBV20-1 TGCAGTGCTAAGCATTTGGGACACCCGAACACTGAAGCTTTCTTT CSAKHLGHPNTEAFF
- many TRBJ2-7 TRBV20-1 TGCAGTGCTAGAGAGGGGGGCCGCGAGCAGTACTTC CSAREGGREQYF
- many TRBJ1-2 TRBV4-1 TGCGCCAGCAGCCAAGTCGGGGAAGCTAACTATGGCTACACCTTC CASSQVGEANYGYTF
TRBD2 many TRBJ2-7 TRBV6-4 TGTGCCAGCAGTGACCCTAGCGGATCTAGCTCCTACGAGCAGTACTTC CASSDPSGSSSYEQYF
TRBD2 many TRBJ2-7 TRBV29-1 TGCAGCGTTGAGGAAGGGAGGGACTACGAGCAGTACTTC CSVEEGRDYEQYF
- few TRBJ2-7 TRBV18 TGTGCCAGCTCACCGTCGTTCGGGGTTCTTTACGAGCAGTACTTC CASSPSFGVLYEQYF
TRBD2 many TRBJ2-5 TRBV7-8 TGTGCCAGCAGCGGAAAAGGGACTATAGGGGAGACCCAGTACTTC CASSGKGTIGETQYF
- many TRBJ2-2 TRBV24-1 TGTGCCACCAGTGACCGCGACGAAAACACCGGGGAGCTGTTTTTT CATSDRDENTGELFF
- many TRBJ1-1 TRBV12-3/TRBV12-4 TGTGCCAGCAAAACTTCACTGAACACTGAAGCTTTCTTT CASKTSLNTEAFF
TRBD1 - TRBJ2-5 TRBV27 TGTGCCAGCAGTTTACGTGTGCGACAGGGGGCCGACCAAGAGACCCAGTACTTC CASSLRVRQGADQETQYF
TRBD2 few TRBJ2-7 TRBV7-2 TGTGCCAGCAGCTTTGGGACTAGCGAGACCTACGAGCAGTACTTC CASSFGTSETYEQYF
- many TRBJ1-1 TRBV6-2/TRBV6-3 TGTGCCAGCACCCGGAGGGACACTGAAGCTTTCTTT CASTRRDTEAFF
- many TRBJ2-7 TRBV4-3 TGCGCCAGCAGCCATAAGGTGGGGTCCGACGAGCAGTACTTC CASSHKVGSDEQYF
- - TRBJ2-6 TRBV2 TGTGCCAGCAGTGTTGGACGGTTGAGTGGGGCCAACGTCCTGACTTTC CASSVGRLSGANVLTF
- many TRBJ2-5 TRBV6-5 TGTGCCAGCAGTAGGACCAGGGCGGGAGAGACCCAGTACTTC CASSRTRAGETQYF
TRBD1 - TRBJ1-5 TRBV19 TGTGCCAGCTCCGGACAGGCGATAAATCAGCCCCAGCATTTT CASSGQAINQPQHF
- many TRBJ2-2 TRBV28 TGTGCCAGCAGTTTGCAGGGGAGGACCGGGGAGCTGTTTTTT CASSLQGRTGELFF
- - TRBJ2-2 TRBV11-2 TGTGCCAGCAGCTTAGGGTCCACGTTCGGGGAGCTGTTTTTT CASSLGSTFGELFF
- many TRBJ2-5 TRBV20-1 TGCAGTGCTAGAGATGGATCAGGTTCAGAGACCCAGTACTTC CSARDGSGSETQYF
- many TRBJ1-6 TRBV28 TGTGCCAGCAGTTTAATCACTAATAATTCACCCCTCCACTTT CASSLITNNSPLHF
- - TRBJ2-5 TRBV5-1 TGCGCCAGCAGCTTGGCCATGGGGCTTATTGGGCCCCAAGAGACCCAGTACTTC CASSLAMGLIGPQETQYF
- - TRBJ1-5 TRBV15 TGTGCCACCAGCACTCCGACAGTTTCCGATCAGCCCCAGCATTTT CATSTPTVSDQPQHF
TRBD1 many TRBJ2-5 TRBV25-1 TGTGCCAGCAGGCCCGGGACAGGGAGAGAGACCCAGTACTTC CASRPGTGRETQYF
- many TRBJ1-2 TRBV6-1 TGTGCCAGCTTTACGGGGGAAGGCTACACCTTC CASFTGEGYTF
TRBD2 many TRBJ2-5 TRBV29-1 TGCAGCGCGGGGGGACGGCAAGAGACCCAGTACTTC CSAGGRQETQYF
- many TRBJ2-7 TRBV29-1 TGCAGCGTGGGTGGGGGATCCTACGAGCAGTACTTC CSVGGGSYEQYF
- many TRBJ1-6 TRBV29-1 TGCAGCGTCGGGGACGCCAGAGGTTCACCCCTCCACTTT CSVGDARGSPLHF
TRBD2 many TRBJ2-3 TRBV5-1 TGCGCCAGCAGCTTGGGGCTAGCGGCTAGCACAGATACGCAGTATTTT CASSLGLAASTDTQYF
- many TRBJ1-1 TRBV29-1 TGCAGCGTGACAGAGCCCACCGCGGGGACTGAAGCTTTCTTT CSVTEPTAGTEAFF
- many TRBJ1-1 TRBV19 TGTGCCAGTAGTACGGGACGGATGTACATGAACACTGAAGCTTTCTTT CASSTGRMYMNTEAFF
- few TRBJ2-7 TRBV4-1 TGCGCCAGCAGCCAATCAAGGCTTTTGGGAGAGCAGTACTTC CASSQSRLLGEQYF
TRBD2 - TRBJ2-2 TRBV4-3 TGCGCCAGCAGACTAGGGACTAGCGGCCGGGGGACCGGGGAGCTGTTTTTT CASRLGTSGRGTGELFF
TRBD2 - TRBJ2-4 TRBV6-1 TGTGCCTCTGGGACTAGCGAGTACATTCAGTACTTC CASGTSEYIQYF
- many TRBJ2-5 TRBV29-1 TGCAGCGTTGTATCTGGGGACGGGACCCAGTACTTC CSVVSGDGTQYF
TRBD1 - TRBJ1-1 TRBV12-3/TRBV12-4 TGTGCCAGCAGTTCTCCGGGACAGGGACGCACTGAAGCTTTCTTT CASSSPGQGRTEAFF
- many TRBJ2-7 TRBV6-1 TGTGCCAGCAGTGAAGTGGTATCTAGCCGGCAGTACTTC CASSEVVSSRQYF
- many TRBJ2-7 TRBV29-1 TGCAGCGTTACAATACTTTACGAGCAGTACTTC CSVTILYEQYF
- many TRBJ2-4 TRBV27 TGTGCCAGCAGCTTCAACCCAACCAAAAACATTCAGTACTTC CASSFNPTKNIQYF
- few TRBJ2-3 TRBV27 TGTGCCAGCAGTTTATTGAGGGCAGGAGTTTGGGCAGATACGCAGTATTTT CASSLLRAGVWADTQYF
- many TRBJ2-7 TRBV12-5 TGTGCTAGTGGTTTGGTACTAAGCAGTACCTACGAGCAGTACTTC CASGLVLSSTYEQYF
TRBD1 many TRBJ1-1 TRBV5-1 TGCGCCAGCAGCTACGGGACAGACATGAACACTGAAGCTTTCTTT CASSYGTDMNTEAFF
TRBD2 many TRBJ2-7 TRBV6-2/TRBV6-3 TGTGCCAGTAGGCGGGAGGGTACCGAGCAGTACTTC CASRREGTEQYF
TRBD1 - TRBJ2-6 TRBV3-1 TGTGCCAGCAGCCAATTTTTGTGGGACAGGGCTATAGCTGGGGCCAACGTCCTGACTTTC CASSQFLWDRAIAGANVLTF
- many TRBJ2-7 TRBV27 TGTGCCAGCAGTCCCCCGGGTGGGTACGAGCAGTACTTC CASSPPGGYEQYF
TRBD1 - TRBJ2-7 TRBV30 TGTGCCTGGAGTGCGAGACAGGGAAACGGAGAGCAGTACTTC CAWSARQGNGEQYF
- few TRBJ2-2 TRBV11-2 TGTGCCAGCAGCTCCCCCAGGGCAGTCTCGAACACCGGGGAGCTGTTTTTT CASSSPRAVSNTGELFF
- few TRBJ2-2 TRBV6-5 TGTGCCAGCAGTTTTCAGGGGGGGGATACCGGGGAGCTGTTTTTT CASSFQGGDTGELFF
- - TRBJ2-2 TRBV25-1 TGTGCCAGCAGTGACTCCTCCGGGACCTTGATGAACACCGGGGAGCTGTTTTTT CASSDSSGTLMNTGELFF
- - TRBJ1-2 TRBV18 TGTGCCAGCTCACCTTCAGGACGGACTATATCTAACTATGGCTACACCTTC CASSPSGRTISNYGYTF
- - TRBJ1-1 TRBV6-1 TGTGCCAGCATAGGCCGGGACGAGAACACTGAAGCTTTCTTT CASIGRDENTEAFF
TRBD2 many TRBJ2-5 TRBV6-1 TGTGCCAGCAGTGAATGGCGGGAGTACCAAGAGACCCAGTACTTC CASSEWREYQETQYF
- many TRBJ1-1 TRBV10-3 TGTGCCATCGGGGACCGCCAAGTAGCTTTCTTT CAIGDRQVAFF
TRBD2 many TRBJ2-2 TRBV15 TGTGCCACCAGCCTGACTAGCGGGAGGCCCGGGGAGCTGTTTTTT CATSLTSGRPGELFF
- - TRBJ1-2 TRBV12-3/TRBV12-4 TGTGCCAGCAGTCAAGGGACGGTCGGGTATGGCTACACCTTC CASSQGTVGYGYTF
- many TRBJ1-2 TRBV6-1 TGTGCCAGCATGAAGCGCGGGAACAACTATGGCTACACCTTC CASMKRGNNYGYTF
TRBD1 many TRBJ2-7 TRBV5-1 TGCGCCAGCAGCCCGCTCGGGCACAGGGGATACTACGAGCAGTACTTC CASSPLGHRGYYEQYF
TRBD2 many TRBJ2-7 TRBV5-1 TGCGCCAGCAGCTTGGTAGGCCTACTAGCGGGAGGGAAAGTTCGGTCCTACGAGCAGTACTTC CASSLVGLLAGGKVRSYEQYF
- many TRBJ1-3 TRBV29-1 TGCAGCGTTGAGTCGGTGAGCTCTGGAAACACCATATATTTT CSVESVSSGNTIYF